This is a list of T cell receptor beta chains from one sample in a study of blood T cell repertoires in COVID-19. Sequenced by immunoSEQ multiplex PCR; TCRdb stores in-frame clones only, minus some. The sample lists 80,000 or so clones, 81% seen once, with roughly two fifths in the top ten. Sample: peripheral blood. The source is a man older than 75 with acute or convalescent COVID-19. Each CDR3 is given with its conserved first and last residue. Each record gives: D gene, V gene, J gene, CDR3 protein. D genes are given only for firm matches.

TRBD2,TRBV27,TRBJ2-2,CASSLTSGYTGELFF
-,TRBV28,TRBJ2-3,CASSFETSTDTQYF
TRBD2,TRBV19,TRBJ2-1,CASSDAGVSNEQFF
-,TRBV6-2/TRBV6-3,TRBJ1-5,CASSRPTGNQPQHF
-,TRBV28,TRBJ1-2,CASSLGAGNYGYTF
TRBD1,TRBV7-9,TRBJ2-2,CASSLDRGETGELFF
TRBD2,TRBV6-1,TRBJ2-1,CASSISGSANEQFF
TRBD1,TRBV7-6,TRBJ2-6,CASSLTGASGANVLTF
-,TRBV4-1,TRBJ2-7,CASSQAHLSSYEQYF
-,TRBV19,TRBJ1-1,CASSIIGFSEAFF
TRBD2,TRBV6-1,TRBJ2-1,CASSALLGLAAQSSYNEQFF
-,TRBV11-2,TRBJ1-1,CASSLVAGMNTEAFF
-,TRBV19,TRBJ2-1,CASSIGSIAAYNEQFF
-,TRBV7-2,TRBJ2-1,CASSARSSLGEQFF
TRBD2,TRBV7-9,TRBJ2-3,CASSSLAGAGDTQYF
TRBD2,TRBV5-1,TRBJ2-3,CASSFSGTSGVDTQYF
TRBD1,TRBV24-1,TRBJ2-2,CATSDPLGLNRGPSNTGELFF
-,TRBV27,TRBJ2-5,CASSYTNSQETQYF
-,TRBV7-2,TRBJ1-2,CASSFRSGSDGYTF
-,TRBV18,TRBJ2-3,CASSPSGSDTQYF
TRBD2,TRBV18,TRBJ2-1,CASFLAGGRYNEQFF
-,TRBV19,TRBJ2-3,CASRGPGGSSTDTQYF
-,TRBV7-8,TRBJ1-5,CASSLDYQPQHF
TRBD1,TRBV28,TRBJ2-6,CASSWDRGTGANVLTF
TRBD1,TRBV19,TRBJ1-5,CASSIDPGGRNQPQHF
TRBD1,TRBV30,TRBJ2-5,CAWRGQAQETQYF
-,TRBV10-2,TRBJ2-1,CASSDMGHTDNEQFF
TRBD1,TRBV18,TRBJ1-1,CASSPPGQGGTEAFF
-,TRBV3-1/TRBV3-2,TRBJ1-2,CASSQPNAGYGYTF
-,TRBV7-3,TRBJ1-6,CASSLQVNSPLHF
-,TRBV28,TRBJ1-4,CATYRNEKLFF
TRBD1,TRBV6-5,TRBJ1-4,CAGSGTGNEKLFF
-,TRBV4-3,TRBJ1-2,CASSQEIQSIYGYTF
TRBD1,TRBV29-1,TRBJ2-2,CSVVRGTASGELFF
TRBD1,TRBV4-1,TRBJ1-3,CASSPQGQGSGNTIYF
-,TRBV28,TRBJ2-1,CASSLWGPMDNEQFF
-,TRBV6-5,TRBJ2-2,CASSHWRVGTGELFF
-,TRBV28,TRBJ2-1,CASSSSGPGKNEQFF
-,TRBV11-2,TRBJ2-7,CASSLTAGKTYEQYF
TRBD1,TRBV9,TRBJ2-5,CASSRTGGRETQYF
TRBD1,TRBV30,TRBJ1-4,CAWSVSGGRRNEKLFF
TRBD2,TRBV15,TRBJ2-1,CATREAGVDSNEQFF
-,TRBV7-2,TRBJ1-6,CASSLRREGDSPLHF
TRBD1,TRBV28,TRBJ1-6,CASSPGQGNSPLHF
TRBD2,TRBV28,TRBJ2-1,CASSSLTSGTYNEQFF